The next 5 T cell receptor beta chains were all read from a single sample in a study of spatial heterogeneity in lung cancer. Using its own MiXCR run on the 5' RACE reads, TCRdb lists one record per CDR3 protein. The sample lists about 13,000 distinct CDR3 sequences, 4% to 5.5% occurring once. Findings and limits, study-wide: Tumor mutation count correlated with how many alpha and beta TCRs expanded intratumorally.

No antigen is known for these receptors. Time point here: sample taken at primary tumor resection. The sequencing used lung tumor tissue, collected at surgery. These receptors were collected from a male donor with early-stage non-small cell lung cancer.

Many counts were recorded for this clonotype. As an off-target read in a library built for alpha chains, this beta chain has a frequency of little significance. The CDR3 bases are TGTGCCAGCAGTCCACAGGGGGCTCTAGATGAAAAACTGTTTTTT. It translates to CASSPQGALDEKLFF. The rearrangement links TRBV6-5 to TRBJ1-4; 9 bases align to TRBD1. Germline CDR1 MNHEY, CDR2 SVGAGI. There are 15 residues in the CDR3. V lost 5 bases and J lost 6; bases outside the gene matches: 7.

This clonotype came up a few times. The size of this beta chain means little, since it is a stray read in a library made for alpha chains. The V and J genes are TRBV5-1 and TRBJ2-7, with 8 bases lining up with TRBD1. Germline V gives CDR1 SGHRS, CDR2 YFSETQ. The junction had 8 bases not matched to a gene; V was cut back by 4 bases and J by 5 bases. The CDR3 contains 14 residues. CDR3 DNA sequence: TGCGCCAGCAGCCTCCGGGACAGGACCCACGAGCAGTACTTC. This encodes CASSLRDRTHEQYF. Combining the CDR3 with reference TRBV5-1 and TRBJ2-7 gives the whole variable domain KAGVTQTPRYLIKTRGQQVTLSCSPISGHRSVSWYQQTPGQGLQFLFEYFSETQRNKGNFPGRFSGRQFSNSRSEMNVSTLELGDSALYLCASSLRDRTHEQYFGPGTRLTVT.

Many counts were recorded for this clonotype. This beta chain represents an off-target read in a library built for alpha chains; its size is of limited meaning. The chain uses TRBV10-2 and TRBJ1-5; 7 nucleotides agree with TRBD1. There are 15 residues in the CDR3. Per germline, CDR1 WSHSY and CDR2 SAAADI. The J segment lost 6 bases and the V segment lost 6 bases, leaving 11 bases of the junction unmatched. DNA for the CDR3: TGCGCCAGCAGGTCGACAGGGCAAGGGAGTCAGCCCCAGCATTTT. Translating gives CASRSTGQGSQPQHF.

This clonotype was seen at least ten times. Found in a library prepared for alpha chains, this beta chain is an off-target read, and its abundance has little meaning. The V and J genes are TRBV5-5 and TRBJ1-1; D might be TRBD1 (6 bases). This CDR3 comprises 14 residues. Deletions cut 0 bases from V and 3 bases from J, with 9 bases between. From germline, CDR1 is SGHKS and CDR2 YYEKEE (reference sequence). Here the CDR3 DNA reads TGTGCCAGCAGCTTGGAAGGACAGTACACTGAAGCTTTCTTT. Translation gives CASSLEGQYTEAFF.

This clonotype was recorded many times. This beta chain came through as a stray read in a library set up for alpha chains, and its size says little. The chain is built from TRBV28 and TRBJ2-1; 8 nucleotides align to TRBD2. In germline, CDR1 is MDHEN, CDR2 SYDVKM. Losses at the gene ends were 3 bases for V and 0 bases for J; bases not matched to a gene: 1. CDR3 length: 15 residues. The CDR3: CASSFAGGSYNEQFF. DNA of the CDR3: TGTGCCAGCAGTTTCGCGGGGGGCTCCTACAATGAGCAGTTCTTC.